The present T cell receptor beta chain was sequenced within a study of blood T cell repertoires in COVID-19. CDR1 is SGHTA, CDR2 FQGNSA, per germline. The J segment lost 2 bases and the V segment lost 1 base, leaving 9 bases of the junction unmatched. The CDR3 sequence is 18 residues long. Participant age was about 18 to 89 years, and participants resided in fewer than 30 US areas. The study assigned cohorts using participant-reported clinical history. In the original workflow: Amplified reference gene primers provided the basis for estimating nucleated cell counts. The protocol was immunoSEQ multiplex PCR, while the TCRdb copy is restricted to in-frame clones and leaves out a portion. V and J calls and clone size are copied from that table; D and trimming were computed from the DNA. The data contain 400,000 to 550,000 clones, nearly 90% of them singletons.

Source material: PBMCs or T cells enriched from blood (not recorded which). The sequence derives from a woman aged 18-29 years with acute COVID-19. V gene TRBV7-2 combines with J gene TRBJ2-3, with 10 bases aligning to TRBD2. The chain's CDR3 is CASSLGTASGSFTDTQYF. The CDR3 DNA is TGTGCCAGCAGCTTAGGAACCGCTAGCGGGAGCTTCACAGATACGCAGTATTTT. The full variable domain, its missing parts supplied by reference TRBV7-2 and TRBJ2-3, is GAGVSQSPSNKVTEKGKDVELRCDPISGHTALYWYRQSLGQGLEFLIYFQGNSAPDKSGLPSDRFSAERTGGSVSTLTIQRTQQEDSAVYLCASSLGTASGSFTDTQYFGPGTRLTVL.